These T cell receptor beta chains were read from a single sample in a study of CD8 T cells in ankylosing spondylitis. TCRdb fed the 5' RACE reads into MiXCR, producing one record per CDR3 protein. The sample lists about 240,000 distinct CDR3 sequences, 8% to 9% occurring once. Sequenced sample: blood, either unsorted or a sorted T cell fraction (not recorded which). The receptors were sampled from a female donor with ankylosing spondylitis or in good health (not recorded which). Both conserved end residues are part of each CDR3. A D gene is named only where the DNA matches it firmly. Where a row states a size, it is once, few, many or the class of an expanded clone; other rows omit it.

clone size: many
D gene: TRBD2
V gene: TRBV28
J gene: TRBJ2-5
CDR3 protein: CASSFGSSGRQETQYF
CDR3 DNA: TGTGCCAGCAGTTTCGGTTCTAGCGGGCGGCAAGAGACCCAGTACTTC

clone size: many
D gene: -
V gene: TRBV5-1
J gene: TRBJ1-1
CDR3 protein: CASSLEGRGTEAFF
CDR3 DNA: TGCGCCAGCAGCTTGGAGGGGCGCGGGACTGAAGCTTTCTTT

clone size: many
D gene: -
V gene: TRBV12-3/TRBV12-4
J gene: TRBJ2-1
CDR3 protein: CASSLSVNEQFF
CDR3 DNA: TGTGCCAGCAGTTTAAGCGTCAATGAGCAGTTCTTC

clone size: few
D gene: TRBD2
V gene: TRBV5-1
J gene: TRBJ2-6
CDR3 protein: CASSPGRGALLGANVLTF
CDR3 DNA: TGCGCCAGCAGCCCCGGGAGGGGGGCGCTTCTGGGGGCCAACGTCCTGACTTTC

clone size: many
D gene: -
V gene: TRBV6-5
J gene: TRBJ1-2
CDR3 protein: CASSYSYSSNYGYTF
CDR3 DNA: TGTGCCAGCAGTTACTCCTACAGCTCTAACTATGGCTACACCTTC

clone size: many
D gene: TRBD1
V gene: TRBV19
J gene: TRBJ2-1
CDR3 protein: CASSPRGTGINEQFF
CDR3 DNA: TGTGCCAGTAGCCCCCGAGGGACAGGGATAAATGAGCAGTTCTTC

clone size: many
D gene: TRBD2
V gene: TRBV6-2/TRBV6-3
J gene: TRBJ2-7
CDR3 protein: CASSLSGDYEQYF
CDR3 DNA: TGTGCCAGCAGCTTAAGCGGGGACTACGAGCAGTACTTC

clone size: many
D gene: TRBD1
V gene: TRBV14
J gene: TRBJ1-2
CDR3 protein: CASSLQGFYGYTF
CDR3 DNA: TGTGCCAGCAGTCTACAGGGGTTTTATGGCTACACCTTC

clone size: many
D gene: TRBD2
V gene: TRBV7-2
J gene: TRBJ2-1
CDR3 protein: CASSFRGLAGANEQFF
CDR3 DNA: TGTGCCAGCAGCTTCAGGGGACTAGCGGGCGCCAATGAGCAGTTCTTC

clone size: many
D gene: TRBD2
V gene: TRBV4-3
J gene: TRBJ2-1
CDR3 protein: CASSQDVIAGGHEQFF
CDR3 DNA: TGCGCCAGCAGCCAAGATGTAATAGCGGGAGGGCATGAGCAGTTCTTC

clone size: -
D gene: TRBD2
V gene: TRBV4-3
J gene: TRBJ2-1
CDR3 protein: CASSQGSGPYNEQFF
CDR3 DNA: TGCGCCAGCAGCCAAGGTAGCGGGCCCTACAATGAGCAGTTCTTC

clone size: many
D gene: -
V gene: TRBV9
J gene: TRBJ1-2
CDR3 protein: CASSVAGEALYGYTF
CDR3 DNA: TGTGCCAGCAGCGTAGCTGGGGAAGCTCTCTATGGCTACACCTTC

clone size: many
D gene: -
V gene: TRBV5-1
J gene: TRBJ1-2
CDR3 protein: CASSFRGRGYGYTF
CDR3 DNA: TGTGCCAGCAGTTTTCGTGGGCGCGGCTATGGCTACACCTTC

clone size: many
D gene: -
V gene: TRBV12-3/TRBV12-4
J gene: TRBJ1-2
CDR3 protein: CASSLNRVGYGYTF
CDR3 DNA: TGTGCCAGCAGTTTAAACAGGGTCGGCTATGGCTACACCTTC

clone size: many
D gene: -
V gene: TRBV5-6
J gene: TRBJ2-1
CDR3 protein: CASSLPFWRQDNEQFF
CDR3 DNA: TGTGCCAGCAGCCTACCGTTTTGGAGACAAGACAATGAGCAGTTCTTC

clone size: many
D gene: TRBD1
V gene: TRBV5-6
J gene: TRBJ1-2
CDR3 protein: CASSPGTGYAAHGYTF
CDR3 DNA: TGTGCCAGCAGCCCGGGGACAGGCTATGCGGCTCATGGCTACACCTTC

clone size: many
D gene: TRBD2
V gene: TRBV25-1
J gene: TRBJ2-1
CDR3 protein: CASSGPFGTSGNNEQFF
CDR3 DNA: TGTGCCAGCAGTGGCCCCTTCGGGACTAGCGGGAACAATGAGCAGTTCTTC

clone size: many
D gene: TRBD2
V gene: TRBV10-1
J gene: TRBJ2-1
CDR3 protein: CASPGLAGVWNEQFF
CDR3 DNA: TGCGCCAGCCCCGGACTAGCGGGAGTGTGGAATGAGCAGTTCTTC

clone size: many
D gene: -
V gene: TRBV7-8
J gene: TRBJ1-5
CDR3 protein: CASSLSRNSPGGPQHF
CDR3 DNA: TGTGCCAGCAGCTTATCACGGAACAGTCCGGGCGGGCCCCAGCATTTT

clone size: many
D gene: TRBD2
V gene: TRBV7-2
J gene: TRBJ2-5
CDR3 protein: CASRSSGIKETQYF
CDR3 DNA: TGTGCCAGCAGATCTAGCGGGATTAAAGAGACCCAGTACTTC

clone size: many
D gene: -
V gene: TRBV6-1
J gene: TRBJ1-1
CDR3 protein: CASSEFGSNTEAFF
CDR3 DNA: TGTGCCAGCAGTGAATTCGGGTCGAACACTGAAGCTTTCTTT

clone size: -
D gene: TRBD1
V gene: TRBV20-1
J gene: TRBJ1-1
CDR3 protein: CSAPGGERNTEAFF
CDR3 DNA: TGCAGTGCCCCAGGGGGCGAGAGGAACACTGAAGCTTTCTTT

clone size: many
D gene: TRBD2
V gene: TRBV5-1
J gene: TRBJ2-2
CDR3 protein: CASSLLAGGIEELFF
CDR3 DNA: TGCGCCAGCAGCTTACTAGCGGGAGGGATCGAGGAGCTGTTTTTT

clone size: many
D gene: -
V gene: TRBV4-3
J gene: TRBJ2-2
CDR3 protein: CASSPRAPGELFF
CDR3 DNA: TGCGCCAGCAGCCCTAGGGCCCCCGGGGAGCTGTTTTTT

clone size: few
D gene: TRBD2
V gene: TRBV7-2
J gene: TRBJ2-3
CDR3 protein: CASTGAGEWTDTQYF
CDR3 DNA: TGTGCCAGCACCGGAGCGGGAGAGTGGACAGATACGCAGTATTTT

clone size: many
D gene: -
V gene: TRBV24-1
J gene: TRBJ2-2
CDR3 protein: CATSDMSNTGELFF
CDR3 DNA: TGTGCCACCAGTGACATGAGTAACACCGGGGAGCTGTTTTTT

clone size: many
D gene: -
V gene: TRBV19
J gene: TRBJ2-1
CDR3 protein: CASSMGRYNEQFF
CDR3 DNA: TGTGCCAGTAGTATGGGCCGGTACAATGAGCAGTTCTTC

clone size: many
D gene: -
V gene: TRBV6-6
J gene: TRBJ2-5
CDR3 protein: CASGRPPETQYF
CDR3 DNA: TGTGCCTCTGGACGCCCCCCAGAGACCCAGTACTTC

clone size: many
D gene: -
V gene: TRBV20-1
J gene: TRBJ2-4
CDR3 protein: CSVKTRGRVAKNIQYF
CDR3 DNA: TGCAGTGTTAAAACTAGAGGGCGGGTCGCCAAAAACATTCAGTACTTC

clone size: many
D gene: -
V gene: TRBV20-1
J gene: TRBJ2-1
CDR3 protein: CSASRGGEQFF
CDR3 DNA: TGCAGTGCAAGCCGAGGCGGTGAGCAGTTCTTC

clone size: many
D gene: TRBD2
V gene: TRBV20-1
J gene: TRBJ2-3
CDR3 protein: CSASSPTSGSPRDTQYF
CDR3 DNA: TGCAGTGCTAGTAGTCCCACTAGCGGGAGTCCTAGGGATACGCAGTATTTT

clone size: many
D gene: -
V gene: TRBV6-5
J gene: TRBJ2-5
CDR3 protein: CASSYSTVTQYF
CDR3 DNA: TGTGCCAGCAGTTACTCGACGGTGACCCAGTACTTC

clone size: many
D gene: -
V gene: TRBV19
J gene: TRBJ1-5
CDR3 protein: CASMDWEVGNQPQHF
CDR3 DNA: TGTGCCAGTATGGATTGGGAGGTCGGCAATCAGCCCCAGCATTTT

clone size: few
D gene: -
V gene: TRBV20-1
J gene: TRBJ2-5
CDR3 protein: CSAPMGLRRATQYF
CDR3 DNA: TGCAGTGCTCCTATGGGGTTGCGCCGGGCGACCCAGTACTTC

clone size: -
D gene: TRBD1
V gene: TRBV7-9
J gene: TRBJ1-2
CDR3 protein: CASSLGGTGGHYGYTF
CDR3 DNA: TGTGCCAGCAGCTTAGGAGGGACAGGGGGCCACTATGGCTACACCTTC

clone size: many
D gene: -
V gene: TRBV9
J gene: TRBJ2-7
CDR3 protein: CASSRGGSNEQYF
CDR3 DNA: TGTGCCAGCAGCAGAGGAGGGTCCAACGAGCAGTACTTC

clone size: many
D gene: -
V gene: TRBV6-1
J gene: TRBJ2-7
CDR3 protein: CASSPRGGHRTYEQYF
CDR3 DNA: TGTGCCAGCAGCCCCAGGGGCGGCCATCGCACCTACGAGCAGTACTTC

clone size: many
D gene: -
V gene: TRBV20-1
J gene: TRBJ1-4
CDR3 protein: CSAGGYNEKLFF
CDR3 DNA: TGCAGTGCGGGGGGATATAATGAAAAACTGTTTTTT

clone size: many
D gene: -
V gene: TRBV5-4
J gene: TRBJ1-2
CDR3 protein: CASSFSGIYGYTF
CDR3 DNA: TGTGCCAGCAGCTTTTCCGGGATCTATGGCTACACCTTC

clone size: many
D gene: -
V gene: TRBV15
J gene: TRBJ1-1
CDR3 protein: CATSPRTVGTEAFF
CDR3 DNA: TGTGCCACCAGCCCACGGACAGTAGGTACTGAAGCTTTCTTT

clone size: few
D gene: -
V gene: TRBV19
J gene: TRBJ1-5
CDR3 protein: CASRLDSHSNQPQHF
CDR3 DNA: TGTGCCAGTAGACTCGACAGTCATAGCAATCAGCCCCAGCATTTT

clone size: many
D gene: -
V gene: TRBV20-1
J gene: TRBJ2-5
CDR3 protein: CSASAGDSRDPVLRALPETQYF
CDR3 DNA: -

clone size: many
D gene: -
V gene: TRBV28
J gene: TRBJ2-5
CDR3 protein: CASLNSGETQYF
CDR3 DNA: TGTGCCAGCCTTAATTCGGGGGAGACCCAGTACTTC

clone size: many
D gene: -
V gene: TRBV20-1
J gene: TRBJ2-1
CDR3 protein: CSAEIANEQFF
CDR3 DNA: TGCAGTGCTGAAATAGCGAATGAGCAGTTCTTC

clone size: many
D gene: -
V gene: TRBV27
J gene: TRBJ1-2
CDR3 protein: CASSAPPQGYTF
CDR3 DNA: TGTGCCAGCAGTGCCCCCCCCCAGGGCTACACCTTC

clone size: many
D gene: -
V gene: TRBV18
J gene: TRBJ2-5
CDR3 protein: CASSAVGETQYF
CDR3 DNA: TGTGCCAGCTCCGCGGTGGGAGAGACCCAGTACTTC

clone size: many
D gene: TRBD2
V gene: TRBV20-1
J gene: TRBJ2-5
CDR3 protein: CSARTGVAGGETQYF
CDR3 DNA: TGCAGTGCTCGGACCGGGGTAGCGGGAGGTGAGACCCAGTACTTC

clone size: many
D gene: TRBD1
V gene: TRBV12-3/TRBV12-4
J gene: TRBJ1-4
CDR3 protein: CASRSKQGADGEKLFF
CDR3 DNA: TGTGCCAGCAGGTCCAAACAGGGGGCAGATGGCGAAAAACTGTTTTTT

clone size: many
D gene: -
V gene: TRBV5-5
J gene: TRBJ1-2
CDR3 protein: CASSFSRPPERDGYTF
CDR3 DNA: TGTGCCAGCAGCTTTAGTAGGCCCCCCGAGCGTGATGGCTACACCTTC

clone size: few
D gene: -
V gene: TRBV20-1
J gene: TRBJ2-2
CDR3 protein: CSALNTGELFF
CDR3 DNA: TGCAGTGCTTTGAACACCGGGGAGCTGTTTTTT

clone size: many
D gene: -
V gene: TRBV5-1
J gene: TRBJ1-2
CDR3 protein: CASSLDGGNYGYTF
CDR3 DNA: TGCGCCAGCAGCTTGGACGGGGGAAACTATGGCTACACCTTC

clone size: many
D gene: -
V gene: TRBV2
J gene: TRBJ2-7
CDR3 protein: CASSGFSSLSYEQYF
CDR3 DNA: TGTGCCAGCAGTGGGTTTAGCTCCCTCTCCTACGAGCAGTACTTC

clone size: many
D gene: -
V gene: TRBV12-3/TRBV12-4
J gene: TRBJ2-1
CDR3 protein: CASSTIPMSSRSSYNEQFF
CDR3 DNA: TGTGCCAGCAGTACCATCCCCATGTCCTCCAGGAGCTCCTACAATGAGCAGTTCTTC

clone size: many
D gene: TRBD2
V gene: TRBV24-1
J gene: TRBJ2-1
CDR3 protein: CATGGESNEQFF
CDR3 DNA: TGTGCCACGGGGGGGGAGAGTAATGAGCAGTTCTTC

clone size: many
D gene: -
V gene: TRBV20-1
J gene: TRBJ2-7
CDR3 protein: CSARLTGRSGDEQYF
CDR3 DNA: TGCAGTGCTAGACTTACAGGGAGGTCCGGGGACGAGCAGTACTTC

clone size: many
D gene: TRBD1
V gene: TRBV6-1
J gene: TRBJ2-7
CDR3 protein: CASTPAGTALYEQYF
CDR3 DNA: TGTGCCAGCACCCCCGCAGGGACAGCGTTATACGAGCAGTACTTC

clone size: many
D gene: -
V gene: TRBV9
J gene: TRBJ2-6
CDR3 protein: CASRGGGANVLTF
CDR3 DNA: TGTGCCAGCAGAGGGGGTGGGGCCAACGTCCTGACTTTC

clone size: many
D gene: -
V gene: TRBV20-1
J gene: TRBJ1-3
CDR3 protein: CSARDGSGGNTIYF
CDR3 DNA: TGCAGTGCTAGAGATGGGTCAGGGGGAAACACCATATATTTT

clone size: many
D gene: -
V gene: TRBV12-3/TRBV12-4
J gene: TRBJ1-2
CDR3 protein: CASTPTPSGYTF
CDR3 DNA: TGTGCCAGCACCCCGACCCCGAGCGGCTACACCTTC

clone size: many
D gene: -
V gene: TRBV20-1
J gene: TRBJ2-5
CDR3 protein: CSARGNQETQYF
CDR3 DNA: TGCAGTGCTAGAGGCAACCAAGAGACCCAGTACTTC